A single T cell receptor (beta chain) is shown here with its context. The antigen is unknown. Profiled with immunoSEQ multiplex PCR; TCRdb holds only in-frame clones, not every one. The sample has about 200,000 clones, about 83% seen once. This sample was taken from a study of cytomegalovirus exposure and HLA in healthy donors. Whole-study findings and limits: Most TCRs appeared rarely, but some public TCRs recurred in many donors. The classifier was said to identify cytomegalovirus status with high specificity and sensitivity. Cytomegalovirus association was assigned to about 150 TCR beta chains. The finding came from a later analysis; first-cohort TCR clusters tended to co-occur in the roughly 120 validation repertoires.

Input material: PBMCs. The receptor comes from a woman between 18 and 29 years old in good health and CMV-seronegative.

The CDR3 reads CASLTRGNTEAFF. The CDR3 DNA follows: TGTGCCAGCCTGACCCGAGGCAACACTGAAGCTTTCTTT. The rearrangement joins TRBV7-9 to TRBJ1-1, with unresolved D. The CDR3 extends over 13 amino acids. Per germline, CDR1 SEHNR and CDR2 FQNEAQ (reference sequence). V shed 8 bases and J shed 2 bases, with 12 bases lying between them.